A single sample is the source of the 12 T cell receptor beta chains below, sequenced in a study of blood T cell repertoires in COVID-19. Using immunoSEQ multiplex PCR, the repertoire was profiled, and TCRdb retains in-frame clones only, with some absent. The sample holds 330,000 or so clones; about 87% are singletons and the top ten take under 6%. Sequences were obtained from PBMCs or T cells enriched from blood (not recorded which). The source is a man aged 25-45 years who had recovered from COVID-19.

The chain combines TRBV5-1 with TRBJ2-7; TRBD1 matches 7 bases. In germline, CDR1 is SGHRS, CDR2 YFSETQ. The V segment lost 5 bases and the J segment 2 bases; nucleotides outside the gene matches: 7. The CDR3 is made up of 14 amino acids. The CDR3 DNA follows: TGCGCCAGCAGAGGAACAGGGGTCACCTACGAGCAGTACTTC. Translated: CASRGTGVTYEQYF.

This rearrangement joins TRBV7-9 to TRBJ1-4; 7 nucleotides line up with TRBD1. With V trimmed by 2 bases and J by 2 bases, 5 bases remained unmatched. This CDR3 has 16 residues. The germline CDR1 and CDR2 sequences are SEHNR and FQNEAQ (reference sequence). In nucleotides, the CDR3 is TGTGCCAGCAGCTTACGGGACAGCTCGACTAATGAAAAACTGTTTTTT. Its protein product is CASSLRDSSTNEKLFF.

This clone has just a few counts. The V gene is TRBV7-9, the J gene TRBJ1-2; no firm D call. Trimming removed 0 bases at V and 4 bases at J, with 12 bases between. The CDR3 totals 15 residues. The germline V gene has CDR1 SEHNR and CDR2 FQNEAQ (reference sequence). The CDR3 DNA is TGTGCCAGCAGCTTAGCCGAGGCCCCAACCTATGGCTACACCTTC. Encoded protein: CASSLAEAPTYGYTF.

This rearrangement joins TRBV2 to TRBJ2-3; 9 nucleotides match TRBD2. Trimming took 1 base from V and 1 from J; bases not matched to a gene: 0. The CDR3 totals 15 residues. CDR1 SNHLY and CDR2 FYNNEI come from the germline V gene. This chain's CDR3 is CASSEERGGTDTQYF. The CDR3 DNA follows: TGTGCCAGCAGTGAAGAGCGGGGGGGCACAGATACGCAGTATTTT.

The V and J genes are TRBV9 and TRBJ2-7; maybe TRBD1 (5 bases). CDR3 size: 14 residues. The germline gives CDR1 SGDLS, CDR2 YYNGEE. The V end lost 0 bases, the J end lost 5 bases, and 12 bases lay between the germline ends. In DNA form, the CDR3 reads TGTGCCAGCAGCGTAGGCAGGGTTTCTCACGAGCAGTACTTC. Amino acid sequence: CASSVGRVSHEQYF.

CDR3 residues: CATSDLRGTGQFF. The DNA of the CDR3 is TGTGCCACCAGTGATTTAAGGGGGACGGGACAGTTCTTC. The genes are TRBV24-1 and TRBJ2-1, with D perhaps matching TRBD1 (6 bases). The CDR3 sequence is 13 residues long. Trimming removed 1 base at V and 13 bases at J, with 13 bases between. Germline V gene data show CDR1 as KGHDR and CDR2 as SFDVKD.

The chain combines TRBV30 with TRBJ1-1, with 8 bases lining up with TRBD1. This CDR3 region has 14 residues. The trim removed 4 bases at V and 5 bases at J, leaving 9 bases unmatched. Germline lookup yields CDR1 GTSNPN and CDR2 SVGIG (reference sequence). CDR3 sequence reads: CAWKGQGRWTEAFF. The CDR3, as DNA: TGTGCCTGGAAAGGACAGGGAAGATGGACTGAAGCTTTCTTT.

V gene TRBV11-1 combines with J gene TRBJ2-7; D is undetermined. Germline lookup yields CDR1 SGHAT and CDR2 FQDESV (reference sequence). Deletions cut 6 bases from V and 6 bases from J, with 18 bases between. CDR3 length equals 14 residues. CDR3 protein: CASRAFGPSAEQYF. CDR3 in DNA: TGTGCCAGCAGGGCCTTTGGGCCGTCTGCCGAGCAGTACTTC. Complete variable domain (other parts from reference TRBV11-1 and TRBJ2-7): EAEVAQSPRYKITEKSQAVAFWCDPISGHATLYWYRQILGQGPELLVQFQDESVVDDSQLPKDRFSAERLKGVDSTLKIQPAELGDSAMYLCASRAFGPSAEQYFGPGTRLTVT.

The chain is built from TRBV6-2 or TRBV6-3 and TRBJ2-7; TRBD1 aligns across 9 bases. Germline V gives CDR1 MNHEY, CDR2 SVGEGT. V trimming: 0 bases; J trimming: 6 bases; junction bases outside the gene matches: 3. CDR3 length equals 14 residues. In DNA form, the CDR3 reads TGTGCCAGCAGTTACTCGAGACAGGGGGGCGAGCAGTACTTC. It yields the protein CASSYSRQGGEQYF.

This sequence joins TRBV24-1 and TRBJ2-5; D is possibly TRBD2 (7 bases). Germline V gene data show CDR1 as KGHDR and CDR2 as SFDVKD. Deletions cut 3 bases from V and 2 bases from J, with 21 bases between. CDR3 length: 18 residues. CDR3 DNA: TGTGCCACCAGTGATGCAACGCTACGGGAGGACAGACAAGAGACCCAGTACTTC. Translation: CATSDATLREDRQETQYF.

The chain couples TRBV28 to TRBJ2-5, with 10 bases that match TRBD1. CDR3 length: 15 residues. J was trimmed by 5 bases and V by 5 bases; bases with no gene match: 8. The germline gives CDR1 MDHEN, CDR2 SYDVKM. Written as DNA, the CDR3 is TGTGCCAGCAGTACGAGGACAGGGGGGAGCGAGACCCAGTACTTC. Its translation: CASSTRTGGSETQYF. The whole variable domain, filled in from reference TRBV28 and TRBJ2-5, reads DVKVTQSSRYLVKRTGEKVFLECVQDMDHENMFWYRQDPGLGLRLIYFSYDVKMKEKGDIPEGYSVSREKKERFSLILESASTNQTSMYLCASSTRTGGSETQYFGPGTRLLVL.

J is TRBJ1-6 and V is TRBV28; no firm D call. This CDR3 has 16 residues. Trimming removed 5 bases at V and 0 bases at J, with 11 bases between. Germline CDR1 reads MDHEN; CDR2 reads SYDVKM. The CDR3 DNA is TGTGCCAGCAGTATCACCCCGAGCTCCTATAATTCACCCCTCCACTTT. Amino acid sequence: CASSITPSSYNSPLHF.